The 4 T cell receptor beta chains reported below all come from one sample, sequenced in a study of blood T cell repertoires in COVID-19. Here immunoSEQ multiplex PCR was the method, and the copy in TCRdb shows in-frame clones only, minus some. The sample consists of roughly 200,000 clones, around four fifths of them appearing once. The sample taken for sequencing was peripheral blood. All receptors derive from a man aged 65-85 years with active or convalescent COVID-19.

This chain connects TRBV10-3 to TRBJ2-1; D perhaps matches TRBD1 (7 bases). V was clipped by 10 bases and J by 7 bases, with 20 bases between them. Germline CDR1 is ENHRY and CDR2 is SYGVKD. The CDR3 is made up of 14 amino acids. CDR3 residues: CATRGAQGGNEQFF. The DNA for the CDR3 is TGTGCCACCCGAGGGGCTCAGGGGGGTAATGAGCAGTTCTTC.

The chain uses TRBV9 and TRBJ2-3; D gene uncertain. Trimming left V 7 bases short and J 0 bases short, with 12 bases between. Germline V gene lookup returns CDR1 SGDLS and CDR2 YYNGEE. The CDR3 sequence is 14 residues long. CDR3 DNA: TGTGCCAGCGCAGGCCGTCGCAGCACAGATACGCAGTATTTT. It yields the protein CASAGRRSTDTQYF. Looking up the rest from reference TRBV9 and TRBJ2-3 gives the full variable domain: DSGVTQTPKHLITATGQRVTLRCSPRSGDLSVYWYQQSLDQGLQFLIQYYNGEERAKGNILERFSAQQFPDLHSELNLSSLELGDSALYFCASAGRRSTDTQYFGPGTRLTVL.

V and J are TRBV5-6 and TRBJ2-7; 9 nucleotides agree with TRBD1. Germline lookup yields CDR1 SGHDT and CDR2 YYEEEE. The CDR3 contains 15 residues. The ends lost 0 bases at V and 6 bases at J; junction bases unmatched: 7. The CDR3 loop is CASSLAGTGSREQYF. The CDR3 bases are TGTGCCAGCAGCTTGGCCGGGACAGGGTCTCGCGAGCAGTACTTC.

The V call is TRBV27, the J call TRBJ1-6; D is unclear. V lost 5 bases and J 7 bases, leaving 9 bases between the germline ends. Per germline, CDR1 MNHEY and CDR2 SMNVEV (reference sequence). The CDR3 totals 13 residues. The CDR3 DNA is TGTGCCAGCAGTACCGGGAGAAATTCACCCCTCCACTTT. This encodes CASSTGRNSPLHF.